Listed below are T cell receptor beta chains from one sample, sequenced in a study of Graves' ophthalmopathy and Graves' hyperthyroidism. One entry per CDR3 protein, called by TCRdb with MiXCR from the multiplex PCR reads. The sample lists around 340,000 distinct CDR3 sequences, about a sixth seen once, with more than 9% in the top ten. Source material: peripheral blood. These receptors all stem from an adult man with Graves' ophthalmopathy. The CDR3 runs from the conserved cysteine through the conserved F or W. The order of the fields is clone size, D gene, J gene, V gene, CDR3 DNA, CDR3 protein. D genes are given only for firm matches. Size is omitted from some rows. Given values are once, few, many or a class for expanded clones.

many | . | TRBJ1-2 | TRBV6-5 | TGTGCCAGCAGTTATGATCGGTCTGGAGGGTATGGCTACACCTTC | CASSYDRSGGYGYTF
many | TRBD1 | TRBJ1-1 | TRBV29-1 | TGCAGCGTCGCGGACAGGGCACACACTGAAGCTTTCTTT | CSVADRAHTEAFF
many | TRBD2 | TRBJ2-5 | TRBV4-3 | TGCGCCAGCAGCCAAGATTCGGGGGGGCCGGCCGGTGGTGAGACCCAGTACTTC | CASSQDSGGPAGGETQYF
few | TRBD1 | TRBJ2-7 | TRBV28 | TGTGCCAGCAGATCCGGACAGGGGGGCGAGCAGTACTTC | CASRSGQGGEQYF
many | TRBD1 | TRBJ1-1 | TRBV6-1 | TGTGCCAGCAGTAGAACTGGGACAGCCTACACTGAAGCTTTCTTT | CASSRTGTAYTEAFF
many | TRBD1 | TRBJ1-2 | TRBV28 | TGTGCCAGCAGACCAACGACAGGGGGCTACACGGATGGCTACACCTTC | CASRPTTGGYTDGYTF
many | . | TRBJ1-2 | TRBV4-1 | TGCGCCAGCAGCCAAGACCCAGGAGGGGACACTATGAGGGGCTACACCTTC | CASSQDPGGDTMRGYTF
many | . | TRBJ2-6 | TRBV19 | TGTGCCAGTAGTAGGCAGGACTCTGGGGCCAACGTCCTGACTTTC | CASSRQDSGANVLTF
. | TRBD2 | TRBJ2-2 | TRBV3-1 | TGTGCCAGCAGCCAATTGCGGGAGGGCCGCGGGGAGCCGTTTTTT | CASSQLREGRGEPFF
many | TRBD1 | TRBJ1-1 | TRBV5-1 | TGCGCCAGCAGCCCAAACCCAAGTGGGACAGGGGAGAGGGCTTTCTTT | CASSPNPSGTGERAFF
many | TRBD2 | TRBJ2-7 | TRBV12-3/TRBV12-4 | TGTGCCAGCAGTTCTAGCGGGTCAAACCGACAGTACTTC | CASSSSGSNRQYF
many | . | TRBJ1-6 | TRBV9 | TGTGCCAGCAGCGTAGAGCGAGGAAAGAATTCACCCCTCCACTTT | CASSVERGKNSPLHF
many | TRBD1 | TRBJ2-5 | TRBV18 | TGTGCCAGCTCACCGCCCGACAGGGGAGAGACCCAGTACTTC | CASSPPDRGETQYF
. | TRBD1 | TRBJ2-7 | TRBV6-2/TRBV6-3 | TGTGCCAGCAGTTACTCGTGGACAGGACCGTACGAGCAGTACTTC | CASSYSWTGPYEQYF
many | TRBD2 | TRBJ2-7 | TRBV11-2 | TGTGCCAGCAGCTTAGTGTTAGCGGGCTCCTACGAGCAGTACTTC | CASSLVLAGSYEQYF
many | . | TRBJ1-1 | TRBV20-1 | TGCAGTGCTAGAGGAAGGGCAGGGGAAGCTTTCTTT | CSARGRAGEAFF
many | TRBD2 | TRBJ2-5 | TRBV20-1 | TGCAGTGCCACGGGACTAGCGGGAGAGGAGACCCAGTACTTC | CSATGLAGEETQYF
many | TRBD2 | TRBJ2-2 | TRBV7-2 | TGTGCCAGCAGCTCTAGCGGGCACACCGGGGAGCTGTTTTTT | CASSSSGHTGELFF
many | . | TRBJ1-1 | TRBV12-3/TRBV12-4 | TGTGCCAGCAGCCTAGGAGGATTCGGGACTGAAGCTTTCTTT | CASSLGGFGTEAFF
many | TRBD1 | TRBJ1-1 | TRBV7-2 | TGTGCCAGCAGCATTAGGGGGGACAGGAACACTGAAGCTTTCTTT | CASSIRGDRNTEAFF
many | . | TRBJ2-5 | TRBV14 | TGTGCCAGCAGCTACACTGGACAAGAAGAGACCCAGTACTTC | CASSYTGQEETQYF
many | . | TRBJ2-4 | TRBV7-2 | TGTGCCAGCAGCTTAGAGTTCGGGGGATCGAACATTCAGTACTTC | CASSLEFGGSNIQYF
many | . | TRBJ1-1 | TRBV20-1 | TGCAGTGCTAGAGTACCCCTTGGGTCGAACACTGAAGCTTTCTTT | CSARVPLGSNTEAFF
many | . | TRBJ1-2 | TRBV3-1 | TGTGCCAGCAGCCAGGGTTTAAGGAACTATGGCTACACCTTC | CASSQGLRNYGYTF
many | . | TRBJ2-2 | TRBV7-2 | TGTGCCAGCAAAGACGGGGAGCTGTTTTTT | CASKDGELFF
. | . | TRBJ2-5 | TRBV6-1 | TGTGCCAGCAATCCGGGACCCTTCTACCAAGAGACCCAGTACTTC | CASNPGPFYQETQYF
many | . | TRBJ1-2 | TRBV10-3 | TGTGCCATCAGACCGGACAACTATGGCTACACCTTC | CAIRPDNYGYTF
once | . | TRBJ2-7 | TRBV10-3 | TGTGCCACCAGTGATTCACGGCAGTCCCCCTACGAGCAGTACTTC | CATSDSRQSPYEQYF
. | . | TRBJ1-2 | TRBV5-1 | TGCGCCAGCAGCTTGGTTACTAAGGAGCTCTATGGCTACACCTTC | CASSLVTKELYGYTF
many | TRBD1 | TRBJ1-1 | TRBV6-5 | TGTGCCAGCAGGGGACAGGACCTTCCGAACACTGAAGCTTTCTTT | CASRGQDLPNTEAFF